What follows describes a single T cell receptor (beta chain). These data come from a study of blood T cell repertoires in COVID-19. Study background: Whether acute or convalescent, the COVID-19 samples came from the United States, Italy and Spain. Nucleic acid was either cDNA or gDNA, and it came from T cells, B-cell-depleted T cells, or PBMCs.

CDR3 length: 15 residues. V lost 3 bases and J 8 bases, leaving 17 bases between the germline ends. Looked up from germline, CDR1 is MNHEY and CDR2 is SVGAGI. Authors' data handling: Amplification of reference gene primers was used by the study to estimate nucleated cell counts. Sequencing used immunoSEQ multiplex PCR; TCRdb keeps in-frame clones, though not all of them. V, J and clone size are taken as reported in that table, and D and trimming were inferred from the DNA itself. The sample contains some 120,000 clones, more than 75% of which appear only once. The chain recombines TRBV6-5 with TRBJ2-1; D possibly corresponds to TRBD1 (6 bases). The TCR comes from a man aged 40-49 years with acute or convalescent COVID-19. The sample consisted of peripheral blood. The chain's CDR3 is CASSYTGQPRHEQFF. CDR3 bases: TGTGCCAGCAGTTATACAGGACAGCCTCGCCATGAGCAGTTCTTC.